This TCR beta chain was profiled in a study of neurological immune-mediated disorders. The time point denotes: technical triplicate 3. The V end was cut by 4 bases, the J end by 2 bases, with 15 bases between. From germline, CDR1 is SGDLS and CDR2 YYNGEE. The CDR3 totals 15 residues. The cDNA came from 5'RACE, which used 10-nucleotide random UMIs. The output of every sequencing run, over 170 million TCR-beta sequences, came from 15-18 subjects. One entry per CDR3 protein, called by TCRdb with MiXCR from the 5' RACE reads. Of some 47,000 distinct CDR3 sequences in the sample, approximately 21% were seen once. This clonotype has ten or more counts.

This sequence was found in a man aged 60-69 years with HTLV-1-associated myelopathy (HAM/TSP). The V call is TRBV9, the J call TRBJ1-1; D gene ambiguous. The sequencing sample was made of PBMCs. CDR3 bases: TGTGCCAGCAGCCGGCGCCCGAGTCTTAACACTGAAGCTTTCTTT. Amino acids: CASSRRPSLNTEAFF.